This entry lists 9 T cell receptor beta chains sequenced from one sample in a study of shared clonotypes between healthy human individuals. CD45RO-negative CD8 cells positively selected for CCR7 made up the naive population, which excluded terminally differentiated effector memory CD45RA+ cells. Sequencing used immunoSEQ multiplex PCR; TCRdb keeps in-frame clones, though not all of them. The sample lists around 640,000 clones, around 96% seen once, with about 0.11% in the top ten. The sequenced sample was naive CD8+ T cells sorted from blood. The receptor set was obtained from a woman in her twenties or thirties in good health.

The chain is built from TRBV7-9 and TRBJ2-2; D possibly matches TRBD1 or TRBD2 (5 bases each). The V end was cut by 5 bases, the J end by 5 bases, with 12 bases between. Germline CDR1 is SEHNR and CDR2 is FQNEAQ (reference sequence). The CDR3 runs to 14 residues. CDR3 nucleotide sequence: TGTGCCAGCAGCACCGGGACGACGACCGGGGAGCTGTTTTTT. Amino acid sequence: CASSTGTTTGELFF.

The chain employs TRBV7-6 and TRBJ2-7; D perhaps matches TRBD2 (6 bases). The germline gives CDR1 SGHVS, CDR2 FNYEAQ. The CDR3 sequence is 14 residues long. Trimming left V 0 bases short and J 3 bases short, with 9 bases between. In DNA, the CDR3 is TGTGCCAGCAGCTTAGCTAGCGGCGGCTACGAGCAGTACTTC. Residues: CASSLASGGYEQYF.

The rearrangement joins TRBV27 to TRBJ1-1; D not certain. The length of the CDR3 is 16 residues. V was pared by 4 bases and J by 7 bases, with 22 bases between. The germline CDR1 and CDR2 sequences are MNHEY and SMNVEV (reference sequence). In nucleotides, the CDR3 is TGTGCCAGCAGTTCCTGGTCGAGAGGAACGTCAGATGAAGCTTTCTTT. Translated, it gives CASSSWSRGTSDEAFF.

V and J are TRBV13 and TRBJ1-1, with D unresolved. Germline V gene lookup returns CDR1 PRHDT and CDR2 FYEKMQ (reference sequence). Deletions cut 0 bases from V and 0 bases from J, with 11 bases between. The length of the CDR3 is 16 residues. The CDR3 spells CASSLGGVGLNTEAFF. In DNA, the CDR3 is TGTGCCAGCAGCTTAGGTGGGGTCGGCCTGAACACTGAAGCTTTCTTT.

V gene TRBV5-1 combines with J gene TRBJ2-4; 9 bases align to TRBD1. Trimming took 0 bases from V and 2 from J; bases not matched to a gene: 6. This CDR3 is built from 17 residues. In germline, CDR1 is SGHRS, CDR2 YFSETQ. The CDR3 loop reads CASSLAGTGTTKNIQYF. The DNA for the CDR3 is TGCGCCAGCAGCTTGGCCGGGACAGGGACGACCAAAAACATTCAGTACTTC.

For this clone: Other DNA variants within this sample encode the same CDR3. The rearrangement links TRBV27 to TRBJ2-7, with TRBD2 matching over 10 bases. The J segment lost 7 bases and the V segment lost 1 base, leaving 4 bases of the junction unmatched. The germline gives CDR1 MNHEY, CDR2 SMNVEV (reference sequence). The CDR3 loop spans 14 amino acids. CDR3 sequence (DNA): TGTGCCAGCAGTTTATTAGCGGGAGGACGGGAGCAGTACTTC. It translates to CASSLLAGGREQYF.

The chain joins TRBV27 to TRBJ1-5; no definite D call. Germline V gene data show CDR1 as MNHEY and CDR2 as SMNVEV (reference sequence). This CDR3 region has 15 residues. The ends were cut back, 4 bases at V and 2 bases at J, with 12 bases in the middle. CDR3 in DNA: TGTGCCAGCAGTTGGACCGGTGTCGGCAATCAGCCCCAGCATTTT. It encodes CASSWTGVGNQPQHF.

This chain connects TRBV5-1 to TRBJ2-1; TRBD2 matches 7 bases. Germline trimming cut 2 bases from V and 10 bases from J; bases unmatched to any gene: 15. Germline loops: CDR1 SGHRS, CDR2 YFSETQ. The length of the CDR3 is 16 residues. For the CDR3, the DNA is TGCGCCAGCAGCTTTGGGCCAGCCTCGAATAGCGGGGAGCAGTTCTTC. Translation: CASSFGPASNSGEQFF.

The rearrangement uses TRBV7-9 and TRBJ2-3, with 12 bases matching TRBD2. Germline lookup yields CDR1 SEHNR and CDR2 FQNEAQ (reference sequence). V shed 1 base and J 9 bases; nucleotides not matched to a gene: 8. CDR3 length equals 16 residues. This chain's CDR3 is CASSLGTSGAPITQYF. The CDR3 DNA sequence: TGTGCCAGCAGCTTAGGGACTAGCGGGGCCCCCATCACGCAGTATTTT.